One and the same sample provided the 26 T cell receptor beta chains below, sequenced in a study of T-cell memory formation after mild COVID-19. TCRdb fed the 5' RACE reads into MiXCR, producing one record per CDR3 protein. This sample carries about 540,000 distinct CDR3 sequences, roughly 22% of them seen once, and the ten largest clones take approximately 12%. The sample consisted of PBMCs or a T cell subset sorted from them (not recorded which). These receptors were collected from an adult woman who had mild COVID-19 (a few samples of this study predate the infection). Cell type and time point are not known.

J is TRBJ1-4 and V is TRBV14; maybe TRBD1 (5 bases). The CDR3 length is 16 residues. Germline V gene sequence: CDR1 SGHDN, CDR2 FVKESK. Trimming stripped 0 bases from V and 7 bases from J, with 15 bases between. The CDR3 region is CASSQDRRQGGEKLFF. In nucleotides, the CDR3 is TGTGCCAGCAGCCAAGATCGAAGGCAGGGAGGTGAAAAACTGTTTTTT. Based on the CDR3 plus reference TRBV14 and TRBJ1-4, the full variable domain is EAGVTQFPSHSVIEKGQTVTLRCDPISGHDNLYWYRRVMGKEIKFLLHFVKESKQDESGMPNNRFLAERTGGTYSTLKVQPAELEDSGVYFCASSQDRRQGGEKLFFGSGTQLSVL.

In its sample, this clonotype was seen many times. V gene TRBV6-5 combines with J gene TRBJ2-1; the D is unclear. Trimming pared 8 bases from V and 3 bases from J, leaving 8 bases between. The germline CDR1 and CDR2 sequences are MNHEY and SVGAGI. The CDR3 totals 12 residues. CDR3 sequence: CASLGNYNEQFF. DNA of the CDR3: TGTGCCAGCCTAGGTAACTACAATGAGCAGTTCTTC.

The chain recombines TRBV5-1 with TRBJ2-3; maybe TRBD2 (6 bases). Germline-derived CDR1 and CDR2 are SGHRS and YFSETQ. The CDR3 is 16 residues long. The V end was cut by 0 bases, the J end by 0 bases, with 11 bases between. The CDR3 nucleotides are TGCGCCAGCAGCTTGGTCTACGGGGGAAGCACAGATACGCAGTATTTT. Its translation is CASSLVYGGSTDTQYF. The full variable domain, completed using reference TRBV5-1 and TRBJ2-3, is KAGVTQTPRYLIKTRGQQVTLSCSPISGHRSVSWYQQTPGQGLQFLFEYFSETQRNKGNFPGRFSGRQFSNSRSEMNVSTLELGDSALYLCASSLVYGGSTDTQYFGPGTRLTVL.

Remarks on this clonotype: At one end, the junction sequence differs from germline, possibly due to a read error. The chain joins TRBV6-5 to TRBJ2-7, with TRBD2 matching 16 bases. Germline assignment: CDR1 MNHEY and CDR2 SVGAGI. This CDR3 comprises 18 residues. The CDR3 DNA sequence: TGTTCCAGCAGTTTAACGGGACTAGCGGGGGGGATCGTCTACGAGCAGTACTTC. Protein: CSSSLTGLAGGIVYEQYF.

In this sample, this clonotype turned up many times. This rearrangement joins TRBV25-1 to TRBJ2-7; TRBD1 matches 9 bases. Germline V CDR1 and CDR2: MGHDK, SYGVNS. The CDR3 length is 14 residues. J gave up 2 bases and V 5 bases, and 4 bases lay outside the gene matches. For the CDR3, the DNA is TGTGCCAGCAGTATGGACAGGGGAGCCTACGAGCAGTACTTC. Encoded protein: CASSMDRGAYEQYF.

The genes are TRBV12-3 or TRBV12-4 and TRBJ1-6; 10 nucleotides agree with TRBD1. There are 15 residues in the CDR3. V shed 5 bases and J 8 bases; nucleotides not matched to a gene: 6. The CDR3 DNA is TGTGCCAGCAGTGCCCGGGACAGGGGTTATTCACCCCTCCACTTT. This sequence encodes CASSARDRGYSPLHF.

This clonotype was detected only a few times. J is TRBJ1-3 and V is TRBV7-8; D gene ambiguous. The CDR3 extends over 14 amino acids. Germline loops: CDR1 SGHVS, CDR2 FQNEAQ. Trimming left V 7 bases short and J 4 bases short, with 14 bases between. The DNA for the CDR3 is TGTGCCAGCACCGAAGACCCGCGGGGAAACACCATATATTTT. It yields the protein CASTEDPRGNTIYF.

This sequence joins TRBV5-1 and TRBJ2-1; no clear D gene. The germline V and J ends were trimmed by 3 bases and 10 bases, with 11 bases remaining between them. CDR3 length: 12 amino acids. CDR1 is SGHRS and CDR2 is YFSETQ in the germline V gene. CDR3 in DNA: TGCGCCAGCAGCTCAACTGCCGGCGAGCAGTTCTTC. Encoded protein: CASSSTAGEQFF.

This chain joins TRBV2 and TRBJ2-4; TRBD2 aligns across 12 bases. The V gene end was trimmed by 6 bases and the J gene end by 0 bases; junction bases not matched to a gene: 6. Germline CDR1 and CDR2: SNHLY and FYNNEI. This CDR3 contains 17 residues. The CDR3 loop is CASRPPLAGGAKNIQYF. The CDR3 DNA follows: TGTGCCAGCAGGCCCCCACTAGCGGGGGGAGCCAAAAACATTCAGTACTTC.

The J gene is TRBJ1-1, the V gene TRBV12-3 or TRBV12-4; D possibly corresponds to TRBD1 (5 bases). The V end was cut by 6 bases, the J end by 1 base, with 12 bases between. This CDR3 is built from 14 residues. The CDR3 DNA follows: TGTGCCAGCAGCCGGGACGGCCCGAACACTGAAGCTTTCTTT. It encodes CASSRDGPNTEAFF.

This sequence joins TRBV7-2 and TRBJ1-5; D is unresolved. The CDR3 sequence is 12 residues long. V was cut by 0 bases and J by 10 bases, with 7 bases left in between. Germline CDR1 is SGHTA and CDR2 is FQGNSA. CDR3 amino acids: CASSLAGEPQHF. For the CDR3, the DNA is TGTGCCAGCAGCTTAGCGGGAGAACCCCAGCATTTT. The entire variable domain, with the rest obtained from reference TRBV7-2 and TRBJ1-5, is as follows: GAGVSQSPSNKVTEKGKDVELRCDPISGHTALYWYRQSLGQGLEFLIYFQGNSAPDKSGLPSDRFSAERTGGSVSTLTIQRTQQEDSAVYLCASSLAGEPQHFGDGTRLSIL.

This clonotype was seen a handful of times. The rearrangement uses TRBV9 and TRBJ2-7, with TRBD2 identical over 9 bases. The CDR3 is made up of 14 amino acids. Germline V gene lookup returns CDR1 SGDLS and CDR2 YYNGEE. Trimming removed 6 bases from V and 5 bases from J; junction bases left unmatched: 9. In nucleotides, the CDR3 is TGTGCCAGCACCCAGGGACTAGCAGATCACGAGCAGTACTTC. Translation gives CASTQGLADHEQYF.

There are a few counts of this clonotype. The V gene is TRBV3-2, the J gene TRBJ1-5. TRBV3-2 is a known pseudogene. This CDR3 region has 16 residues. The CDR3 loop reads CASSQARRGNNQPQHF. CDR3 nucleotides: TGTGCCAGCAGCCAAGCTAGGAGGGGCAATAATCAGCCCCAGCATTTT.

There are a few counts of this clonotype. V and J are TRBV7-9 and TRBJ2-1; D is undetermined. From germline, CDR1 is SEHNR and CDR2 FQNEAQ (reference sequence). The V and J ends lost 4 bases and 0 bases respectively, with 16 bases between them. The CDR3 totals 17 residues. The CDR3 spells CASSSLRLVSSYNEQFF. The CDR3, as DNA: TGTGCCAGCAGCTCATTACGCCTAGTGAGCTCCTACAATGAGCAGTTCTTC.

This clonotype was found once. The chain couples TRBV7-8 to TRBJ2-2; maybe TRBD2 (5 bases). From germline, CDR1 is SGHVS and CDR2 FQNEAQ. V was shortened by 4 bases and J by 6 bases, with 12 bases between the two germline ends. The CDR3 has 14 amino acids. Written as DNA, the CDR3 is TGTGCCAGCAGCTCAGTCGGGGAACCCGGGGAGCTGTTTTTT. Translating gives CASSSVGEPGELFF.

The rearrangement links TRBV14 to TRBJ2-7, with 9 bases fitting TRBD1. Trimming took 5 bases from V and 0 from J; bases not matched to a gene: 5. The CDR3 sequence is 15 residues long. Germline assignment: CDR1 SGHDN and CDR2 FVKESK. The CDR3 nucleotides read TGTGCCAGCAGCTTAACAGGGGGCCCCTCCTACGAGCAGTACTTC. Its protein is CASSLTGGPSYEQYF. The whole variable domain, remainder taken from reference TRBV14 and TRBJ2-7, is EAGVTQFPSHSVIEKGQTVTLRCDPISGHDNLYWYRRVMGKEIKFLLHFVKESKQDESGMPNNRFLAERTGGTYSTLKVQPAELEDSGVYFCASSLTGGPSYEQYFGPGTRLTVT.

In its sample, this clonotype was seen a few times. The chain carries TRBV12-3 or TRBV12-4 and TRBJ2-5; tentative D call: TRBD1 (6 bases). The germline V and J ends were trimmed by 4 bases and 5 bases, with 17 bases remaining between them. The CDR3 is 15 residues long. The CDR3 DNA follows: TGTGCCAGCAGTTCACCACTGGGGGCGAGGGAGACCCAGTACTTC. The encoded protein is CASSSPLGARETQYF.

The chain has TRBV18 and TRBJ1-1; D remains unclear. Germline V CDR1 and CDR2: KGHSH, LQKENI. The germline V and J ends were trimmed by 2 bases and 1 base, with 8 bases remaining between them. The CDR3 covers 14 residues. The CDR3 region has the DNA TGTGCCAGCTCACCAGTTTCCCGGAACACTGAAGCTTTCTTT. Its protein is CASSPVSRNTEAFF. The complete variable domain, with remaining parts taken from reference TRBV18 and TRBJ1-1, reads NAGVMQNPRHLVRRRGQEARLRCSPMKGHSHVYWYRQLPEEGLKFMVYLQKENIIDESGMPKERFSAEFPKEGPSILRIQQVVRGDSAAYFCASSPVSRNTEAFFGQGTRLTVV.

This clonotype is a singleton in its sample. J is TRBJ2-3 and V is TRBV20-1, with TRBD2 matching 10 bases. Unmatched junction bases numbered 11, after V lost 6 bases and J lost 5 bases. There are 15 residues in the CDR3. The V gene's germline CDR1 is DFQATT and CDR2 SNEGSKA (reference sequence). The CDR3 bases are TGCAGTGCCCTCCGACTAGCGGGTAGTCAAGATACGCAGTATTTT. Protein product: CSALRLAGSQDTQYF.

The rearrangement uses TRBV24-1 and TRBJ2-3; D ambiguous. Trimming shortened V by 4 bases and J by 8 bases, and 15 bases separated the two germline ends. The CDR3 totals 14 residues. Germline-derived CDR1 and CDR2 are KGHDR and SFDVKD. CDR3 DNA: TGTGCCACCAGTGAGCCCGATCGCAGGACTACGCAGTATTTT. It yields the protein CATSEPDRRTTQYF.

This clonotype was picked up a small number of times. The rearrangement joins TRBV7-3 to TRBJ1-1; unclear D gene. Germline V gene sequence: CDR1 SGHTA, CDR2 FQGTGA. The CDR3 consists of 14 residues. With 2 bases removed from V and 4 bases from J, the gap between germline ends came to 11 bases. The CDR3 DNA sequence: TGTGCCAGCAGCTTATGGCCAAGTGTCACTGAAGCTTTCTTT. It is translated as CASSLWPSVTEAFF. The complete variable domain, with remaining parts taken from reference TRBV7-3 and TRBJ1-1, reads GAGVSQTPSNKVTEKGKYVELRCDPISGHTALYWYRQSLGQGPEFLIYFQGTGAADDSGLPNDRFFAVRPEGSVSTLKIQRTERGDSAVYLCASSLWPSVTEAFFGQGTRLTVV.

This clonotype was detected only a few times. The chain carries TRBV20-1 and TRBJ2-7; TRBD1 matches 11 bases. There are 16 residues in the CDR3. CDR1 and CDR2 from the germline V gene are DFQATT and SNEGSKA (reference sequence). V gave up 5 bases and J gave up 7 bases; unmatched junction bases: 16. The CDR3 sequence: CSAHRDRGSTVGEQYF. The CDR3 DNA follows: TGCAGTGCTCACCGGGACAGGGGGTCCACTGTGGGGGAGCAGTACTTC.

This clonotype appeared a few times. V and J are TRBV12-3 or TRBV12-4 and TRBJ2-5; TRBD2 matches 8 bases. This CDR3 comprises 15 residues. Germline trimming cut 0 bases from V and 0 bases from J; bases unmatched to any gene: 0. CDR3 in DNA: TGTGCCAGCAGTTTAGCTAGCGGGAACCAAGAGACCCAGTACTTC. This encodes CASSLASGNQETQYF.

This chain connects TRBV6-6 to TRBJ1-5; D ambiguous. The V end lost 0 bases, the J end lost 1 base, and 7 bases lay between the germline ends. The CDR3 has 15 residues. Germline V CDR1 and CDR2: MNHNY, SVGAGI (reference sequence). The DNA for the CDR3 is TGTGCCAGCAGTTACTCGTCAGACAGCAATCAGCCCCAGCATTTT. It codes for CASSYSSDSNQPQHF.

This clonotype was seen only a few times. This rearrangement joins TRBV18 to TRBJ2-5; no clear D. V was shortened by 4 bases and J by 2 bases, with 20 bases between the two germline ends. Germline CDR1 and CDR2: KGHSH and LQKENI. The CDR3 has 17 amino acids. The CDR3 sequence: CASSLTRSRSAQETQYF. Written as DNA, the CDR3 is TGTGCCAGCTCACTCACGCGATCCCGGTCGGCACAAGAGACCCAGTACTTC. The variable domain in full, with the rest retrieved from reference TRBV18 and TRBJ2-5, is NAGVMQNPRHLVRRRGQEARLRCSPMKGHSHVYWYRQLPEEGLKFMVYLQKENIIDESGMPKERFSAEFPKEGPSILRIQQVVRGDSAAYFCASSLTRSRSAQETQYFGPGTRLLVL.

CDR3 sequence: CATSDSGTGVYEQYF. The CDR3 nucleotides are TGTGCCACCAGTGATTCCGGGACAGGTGTCTACGAGCAGTACTTC. This chain links TRBV24-1 with TRBJ2-7; 8 bases map to TRBD1. This CDR3 is built from 15 residues. The V and J ends lost 2 bases and 3 bases, in that order; junction bases with no gene match: 5. Per the germline V gene, CDR1 is KGHDR and CDR2 is SFDVKD.